This section outlines one T cell receptor beta chain sequence together with its context. Its antigen remains unidentified. This sample was taken from a study of cytomegalovirus exposure and HLA in healthy donors. The germline V gene has CDR1 SEHNR and CDR2 FQNEAQ (reference sequence). With V trimmed by 6 bases and J by 7 bases, 8 bases remained unmatched. This CDR3 spans 14 amino acids. The PCR ran on 60 Vbeta and 13 Jbeta primers. The data were produced by immunoSEQ multiplex PCR, yet TCRdb's version contains in-frame clones alone and is incomplete. The sample consists of roughly 220,000 clones, approximately 80% of them appearing once. General study points: TCR beta V- and J-gene trimming, according to a later analysis, was linked to a missense DCLRE1C variant. In a later analysis, the majority of CMV-associated beta chains seemingly showed HLA restriction.

This chain links TRBV7-9 with TRBJ2-2, with 7 bases that match TRBD1. Sequencing input: PBMCs. The source is a man aged 25-45 years in good health and CMV-seronegative. The CDR3 coding sequence is TGTGCCAGCAGGACGGGACAGATTGACGGGGAGCTGTTTTTT. This codes for CASRTGQIDGELFF.